Sequencing of this T cell receptor (beta chain) was carried out in a study of control samples from healthy donors and cancer patients. Germline CDR1 MNHEY, CDR2 SVGAGI. This CDR3 is 12 amino acids long. V shed 6 bases, J shed 9 bases, and the junction held 4 bases outside the gene matches. Repertoires were generated with immunoSEQ multiplex PCR, while TCRdb's copy carries only in-frame clones and drops some. This repertoire shows about 94,000 clones, 90% found once; its top ten account for over 3%. Sequenced material: blood. The V gene is TRBV6-5, the J gene TRBJ2-1, with TRBD1 matching 8 bases. This clonotype was obtained from a woman aged 18 to 35 in good health. This CDR3 reads CASRTDRGEQFF. DNA for the CDR3: TGTGCCAGCAGGACCGACAGGGGTGAGCAGTTCTTC.